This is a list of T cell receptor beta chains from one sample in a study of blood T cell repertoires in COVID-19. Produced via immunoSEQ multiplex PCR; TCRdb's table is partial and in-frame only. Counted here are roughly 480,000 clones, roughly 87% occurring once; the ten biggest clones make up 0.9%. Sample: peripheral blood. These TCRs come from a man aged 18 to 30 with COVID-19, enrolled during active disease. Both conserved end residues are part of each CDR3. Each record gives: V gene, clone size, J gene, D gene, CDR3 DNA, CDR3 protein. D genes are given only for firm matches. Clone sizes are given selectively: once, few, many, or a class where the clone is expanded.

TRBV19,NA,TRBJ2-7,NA,TGTGCCAGTAGTATAGCGGGCAGGGACGAGCAGTACTTC,CASSIAGRDEQYF
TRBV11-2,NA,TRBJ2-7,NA,TGTGCCAGCAGCTTGGTGTCAGGGGATGTTTTCAACTTC,CASSLVSGDVFNF
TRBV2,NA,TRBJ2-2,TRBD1,TGTGCCAGCAGTGATCCGGGACAGGGGAGGGCCGGGGAGCTGTTTTTT,CASSDPGQGRAGELFF
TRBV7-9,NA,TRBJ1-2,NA,TGTGCCAGCAGCTTGGGGACTGAGTATGGCTACACCTTC,CASSLGTEYGYTF
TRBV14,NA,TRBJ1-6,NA,TGTGCCAGCAGCCAGTTTATCGGACAGTCACTCTATAATTCACCCCTCCACTTT,CASSQFIGQSLYNSPLHF
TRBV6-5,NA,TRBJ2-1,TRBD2,TGTGCCAGCAGTTACTCAAGACTAGCGGGAGAGAATGAGCAGTTCTTC,CASSYSRLAGENEQFF
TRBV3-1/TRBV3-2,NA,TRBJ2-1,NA,TGTGCCAGCAGCCAAGATCACTACAATGAGCAGTTCTTC,CASSQDHYNEQFF
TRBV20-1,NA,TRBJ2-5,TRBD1,TGCAGTGGGGGACAGCAAGAGACCCAGTACTTC,CSGGQQETQYF
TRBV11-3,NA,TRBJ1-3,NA,TGTGCCAGCAGCCCCCCGGGGGAGGACACCATATATTTT,CASSPPGEDTIYF
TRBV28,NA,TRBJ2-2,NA,TGTGCCAGCAGCGGTTTTCAGGGGAGAAGAGGGGCCGGGGAGCTGTTTTTT,CASSGFQGRRGAGELFF
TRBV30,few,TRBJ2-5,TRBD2,TGTGCCTGGAGTGGGGACTATTCGCAAGAGACCCAGTACTTC,CAWSGDYSQETQYF
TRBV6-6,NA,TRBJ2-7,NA,TGTGCCAGCAGTTATACTAGCTCGGGGGAGCAGTACTTC,CASSYTSSGEQYF
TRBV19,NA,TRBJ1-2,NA,TGTGCCAGTACCCCCTGGGGGGTTGATGGCTACACCTTC,CASTPWGVDGYTF
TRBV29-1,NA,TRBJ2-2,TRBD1,TGCAGCGCTAAGGGACAGAGAATTACCGGGGAGCTGTTTTTT,CSAKGQRITGELFF
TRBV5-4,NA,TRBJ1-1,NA,TGTGCCAGCACCCAGCCCGGGACACATCTCTTGAACACTGAAGCTTTCTTT,CASTQPGTHLLNTEAFF
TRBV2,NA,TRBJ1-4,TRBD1,TGTGCCAGCAGTAGGGACAGGGGGCTGGAAAAACTGTTTTTT,CASSRDRGLEKLFF
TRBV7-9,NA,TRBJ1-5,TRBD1,TGTGCCAGCAGCTTAGGGGGGACAGGCAATCAGCCCCAGCATTTT,CASSLGGTGNQPQHF
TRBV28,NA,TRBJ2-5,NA,TGTGCCAGCGGGGGGGCATTGGAGACCCAGTACTTC,CASGGALETQYF
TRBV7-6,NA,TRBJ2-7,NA,TGTGCCAGCAGCTTACTCCTAGCTGGCGAGCAGTACTTC,CASSLLLAGEQYF
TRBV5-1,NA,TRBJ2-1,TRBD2,TGCGCCAGCAGCTTGGCCCCCCTAGCGGCGTACAATGAGCAGTTCTTC,CASSLAPLAAYNEQFF